This T cell receptor (beta chain) is from a study of T cell repertoires in MIS-A myocarditis (dated by TCRdb to the early 2020s). The QIAamp DNA FFPE kit was used to extract genomic DNA from formalin-fixed paraffin-embedded autopsy tissue. In regard to this clone: Its antigen has not been determined. No base quality values were provided; no much bigger clone lies one nucleotide off.

V trim: 0 bases; J trim: 5 bases; unmatched bases: 9. Taken from the germline V gene, the CDR1 and CDR2 loops are SNHLY and FYNNEI. The CDR3 has 17 amino acids, counting the end cysteine and phenylalanine. This entry keeps only the CDR3 DNA: 51 bases, framed from base 1. TCRbeta CDR3 regions were amplified with the immunoSEQ bias-controlled multiplex PCR and sequenced at high throughput. In the paper's pipeline: The immunoSEQ vendor pipeline collapsed and filtered the CDR3 sequences so that the abundance and frequency of each unique TCRbeta CDR3 could be quantified. Using a 90% global sequence identity threshold, CD-HIT clustered dominant CDR3 amino acid sequences together with SARS-CoV-2-specific ImmuneCODE TCRbeta sequences. Clones were classed as hyperexpanded at frequencies of 0.1 to 1 and as large at frequencies of 0.01 to 0.1. The CDR3 amino acid sequences and the V and J gene assignments of the dominant clones were confirmed with MiXCR. The R stringdist package was used to calculate Levenshtein distances between the patient clonotypes and the ImmuneCODE hits. Imported from immuneACCESS, the table was reduced by TCRdb to in-frame sequences with V and J called. These copies leave out some clones; in studies compared against another copy, an unresolved V gene accounts for under half, and the cause of the remainder is not known. V, J and clone size are taken as reported in that table, and D and trimming were inferred from the DNA itself. The sample records roughly 14,000 clones, about 74% of which are singletons. The biggest ten clones account for approximately 62% of the sample.

This TCR was sampled from a man younger than 35 with fulminant myocarditis from multisystem inflammatory syndrome in adults (MIS-A) after COVID-19. Sequenced: left ventricle heart tissue obtained at autopsy. The sample's cell subset or site label, decoded: cardiac tissue sample (left or right ventricle, interventricular septum, or pericardium). The rearrangement combines TRBV2 with TRBJ2-1; TRBD2 matches 8 bases in the middle. The DNA sequence follows: TGTGCCAGCAGTGAAGCGCTTGGCAGCGGGAGTGACAATGAGCAGTTCTTC. Its coded protein is CASSEALGSGSDNEQFF.